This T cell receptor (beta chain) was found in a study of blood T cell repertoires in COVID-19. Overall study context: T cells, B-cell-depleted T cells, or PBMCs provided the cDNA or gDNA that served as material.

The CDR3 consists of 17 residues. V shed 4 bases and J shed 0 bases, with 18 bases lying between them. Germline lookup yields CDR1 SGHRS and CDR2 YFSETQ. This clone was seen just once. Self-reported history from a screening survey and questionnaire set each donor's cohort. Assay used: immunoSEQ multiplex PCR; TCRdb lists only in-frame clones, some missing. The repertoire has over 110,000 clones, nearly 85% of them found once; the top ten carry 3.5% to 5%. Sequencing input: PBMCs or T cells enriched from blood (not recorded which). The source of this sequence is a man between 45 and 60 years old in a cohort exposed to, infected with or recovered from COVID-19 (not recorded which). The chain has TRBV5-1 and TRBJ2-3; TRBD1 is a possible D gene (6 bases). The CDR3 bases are TGCGCCAGCAGCCCGTGGGACATGGGGCCTAGCACAGATACGCAGTATTTT. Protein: CASSPWDMGPSTDTQYF.